This TCR beta chain was found in a study of cytomegalovirus exposure and HLA in healthy donors. In the PCR, 60 Vbeta and 13 Jbeta primers were used. Clones were sequenced by immunoSEQ multiplex PCR, and TCRdb holds only the in-frame ones, with some missing. This table holds some 150,000 clones, about 87% found once. Findings and caveats of the study: What a later analysis reportedly showed was that an Asian-associated ancestry cluster had fewer N-insertions than the roughly 670-donor mean. The investigators catalogued some 160 TCR beta chains as cytomegalovirus-associated. Later analysis identified a missense DCLRE1C variant that was linked to TCR beta V- and J-gene trimming.

Trimming at V came to 6 bases and at J to 4 bases, leaving 8 bases not matched to a gene. The germline V gene encodes CDR1 SNHLY and CDR2 FYNNEI. The CDR3 covers 14 residues. This clone was counted a few times. Its antigen is as yet unknown. The V gene is TRBV2, the J gene TRBJ1-1; 7 bases line up with TRBD1. The source is a woman under 40 in good health and CMV-seronegative. The sequenced material came from PBMCs. The CDR3 here is CASSGRDRGTEAFF. The CDR3 DNA sequence: TGTGCCAGCAGCGGACGGGACAGAGGCACTGAAGCTTTCTTT.